This passage covers 27 T cell receptor beta chains from one sample sequenced in a study of PD-L1 blockade in urothelial cancer. Specified time point: pretreatment peripheral blood. TCRdb's copy holds only in-frame clones and misses some; the assay was immunoSEQ multiplex PCR. Here the sample spans about 72,000 clones, about 90% being singletons. Sample: PBMCs, taken around atezolizumab (anti-PD-L1) treatment. These receptors were taken from a man between 60 and 75 years old with urothelial cancer.

The chain links TRBV18 to TRBJ1-2; D may be TRBD1 (6 bases). Germline-derived CDR1 and CDR2 are KGHSH and LQKENI. V was trimmed by 2 bases and J by 3 bases, leaving 10 bases between them. The length of the CDR3 is 14 residues. The CDR3 DNA follows: TGTGCCAGCTCACCAAGAACAGGGCACTATGGCTACACCTTC. This codes for CASSPRTGHYGYTF.

This sequence joins TRBV5-1 and TRBJ1-1, with unresolved D. From germline, CDR1 is SGHRS and CDR2 YFSETQ. The CDR3 contains 15 residues. V was trimmed by 1 base and J by 2 bases, leaving 12 bases between them. As DNA, the CDR3 is TGCGCCAGCAGCTTGAACTGGGCCTCAAACACTGAAGCTTTCTTT. This translates into CASSLNWASNTEAFF.

The rearrangement links TRBV19 to TRBJ2-7; TRBD1 aligns across 8 bases. Germline V gene lookup returns CDR1 LNHDA and CDR2 SQIVND (reference sequence). The CDR3 contains 15 residues. V lost 7 bases to trimming and J lost 3 bases; unmatched junction nucleotides: 11. CDR3 amino acids: CASKTGTGHNYEQYF. Written as DNA, the CDR3 is TGTGCCAGTAAGACCGGGACAGGTCATAACTACGAGCAGTACTTC. Drawing the rest from reference TRBV19 and TRBJ2-7, the complete variable domain is DGGITQSPKYLFRKEGQNVTLSCEQNLNHDAMYWYRQDPGQGLRLIYYSQIVNDFQKGDIAEGYSVSREKKESFPLTVTSAQKNPTAFYLCASKTGTGHNYEQYFGPGTRLTVT.

This clone was detected once. The chain joins TRBV5-5 to TRBJ2-3; 8 nucleotides match TRBD1. This CDR3 contains 15 residues. With V trimmed by 6 bases and J by 2 bases, 8 bases remained unmatched. CDR1 and CDR2 from the germline V gene are SGHKS and YYEKEE (reference sequence). CDR3 region: CASTTRTGPTDTQYF. The DNA for the CDR3 is TGTGCCAGCACCACTCGGACAGGGCCCACAGATACGCAGTATTTT.

This sequence joins TRBV7-6 and TRBJ2-3; 10 bases are shared with TRBD2. The V gene's germline CDR1 is SGHVS and CDR2 FNYEAQ. CDR3 length equals 18 residues. V dropped 7 bases and J dropped 0; count of bases not matched to a gene: 13. CDR3 region: CASTHGERGGESTDTQYF. In DNA, the CDR3 is TGTGCCAGCACCCACGGGGAGCGGGGGGGAGAAAGCACAGATACGCAGTATTTT.

V is TRBV4-1 and J is TRBJ2-7; TRBD2 aligns across 7 bases. After removal of 4 bases from V and 0 bases from J, the junction contained 6 bases not matched to a gene. This CDR3 spans 15 amino acids. CDR1 and CDR2 (germline): MGHRA, YSYEKL. The CDR3 reads CASSLTTSYSYEQYF. As DNA, the CDR3 is TGCGCCAGCAGCCTAACGACTAGCTACTCCTACGAGCAGTACTTC.

This clone was recorded once. The genes are TRBV13 and TRBJ2-5; 9 nucleotides line up with TRBD1. V lost 2 bases, J lost 4 bases, and 2 bases stayed unmatched. Germline CDR1 and CDR2: PRHDT and FYEKMQ (reference sequence). The CDR3 is made up of 14 amino acids. CDR3 DNA sequence: TGTGCCAGCAGCTTAAGACAGGGGGGAGAGACCCAGTACTTC. Its protein is CASSLRQGGETQYF.

The rearrangement links TRBV11-2 to TRBJ2-7; TRBD1 matches at 9 bases. V shed 1 base, J shed 6 bases, and the junction held 4 bases outside the gene matches. CDR3 length equals 14 residues. Per germline, CDR1 SGHAT and CDR2 FQNNGV. This CDR3 is CASSLGGQGAEQYF. The CDR3 coding sequence is TGTGCCAGCAGCTTAGGGGGACAGGGTGCCGAGCAGTACTTC.

V and J are TRBV5-5 and TRBJ1-1, with D perhaps matching TRBD1 (6 bases). This CDR3 is built from 14 residues. The V end was cut by 4 bases, the J end by 2 bases, with 12 bases between. Germline lookup yields CDR1 SGHKS and CDR2 YYEKEE (reference sequence). CDR3 in DNA: TGTGCCAGCAGCGGACAGTATTATAACACTGAAGCTTTCTTT. This translates into CASSGQYYNTEAFF.

This clone was seen once. This sequence joins TRBV4-3 and TRBJ2-7; D may be TRBD1 (5 bases). From germline, CDR1 is LGHNA and CDR2 YSLEER. Trimming stripped 4 bases from V and 10 bases from J, with 23 bases between. CDR3 length equals 15 residues. CDR3 region: CASSLTDRRHSPQYF. CDR3 sequence (DNA): TGCGCCAGCAGCCTGACAGACCGGAGACATAGCCCTCAGTACTTC.

The J gene is TRBJ2-5, the V gene TRBV6-1; possibly TRBD2 for D (6 bases). V shed 4 bases and J shed 3 bases, with 12 bases lying between them. The CDR3 spans 14 residues. The germline CDR1 and CDR2 sequences are MNHNS and SASEGT. The CDR3 sequence: CASSVGTAKETQYF. In nucleotides, the CDR3 is TGTGCCAGCAGTGTTGGGACTGCGAAAGAGACCCAGTACTTC.

V is TRBV5-1 and J is TRBJ1-6; 10 bases match TRBD1. Trimming at V came to 5 bases and at J to 0 bases, leaving 5 bases not matched to a gene. Germline CDR1 is SGHRS and CDR2 is YFSETQ. This CDR3 contains 17 residues. As DNA, the CDR3 is TGCGCCAGCAGTCCGGGACAGGGGAGCTCCTATAATTCACCCCTCCACTTT. Amino acid sequence: CASSPGQGSSYNSPLHF.

This chain connects TRBV30 to TRBJ1-4; D is perhaps TRBD1 (6 bases). With 8 bases removed from V and 10 bases from J, the gap between germline ends came to 17 bases. The CDR3 spans 12 residues. Germline values: CDR1 GTSNPN, CDR2 SVGIG (reference sequence). CDR3 loop: CARDVRGGKLFF. The CDR3 nucleotides are TGTGCCCGCGATGTTAGGGGGGGAAAACTGTTTTTT.

The chain employs TRBV4-3 and TRBJ2-7; 15 bases align to TRBD2. This CDR3 comprises 15 residues. J was trimmed by 7 bases and V by 1 base; bases with no gene match: 2. CDR1 LGHNA and CDR2 YSLEER come from the germline V gene. The CDR3 region is CASSQAGTSGGEQYF. The CDR3 DNA sequence: TGCGCCAGCAGCCAAGCTGGGACTAGCGGGGGGGAGCAGTACTTC.

The V gene is TRBV5-1, the J gene TRBJ1-2; D not resolved. V was trimmed by 0 bases and J by 5 bases, leaving 11 bases between them. This CDR3 is built from 14 residues. The germline gives CDR1 SGHRS, CDR2 YFSETQ. The CDR3 sequence: CASSLGPGGYGYTF. The DNA for the CDR3 is TGCGCCAGCAGCTTGGGGCCAGGAGGTTATGGCTACACCTTC.

CDR3 coding DNA: TGTGCCAGCAGCCCGACTAGACAAGAGACCCAGTACTTC. This sequence encodes CASSPTRQETQYF. The chain employs TRBV27 and TRBJ2-5, with a possible D match to TRBD2 (6 bases). From germline, CDR1 is MNHEY and CDR2 SMNVEV (reference sequence). The CDR3 runs 13 residues. Trimming removed 6 bases from V and 2 bases from J, with 10 bases in between.

The chain combines TRBV5-8 with TRBJ2-1; 8 positions match TRBD2. This CDR3 has 15 residues. Germline CDR1 reads SGHTS; CDR2 reads YDEGEE. Trimming removed 4 bases from V and 7 bases from J; junction bases left unmatched: 10. The DNA of the CDR3 is TGTGCCAGCAGCCGGACTAGCATTTTTAGTAATGAGCAGTTCTTC. It yields the protein CASSRTSIFSNEQFF.

The rearrangement joins TRBV2 to TRBJ1-6; TRBD1 matches 7 bases. The CDR3 loop spans 12 amino acids. From germline, CDR1 is SNHLY and CDR2 FYNNEI. V gave up 9 bases and J gave up 8 bases; unmatched junction bases: 4. The CDR3 nucleotides read TGTGCCAGTACAGGGGATTATTCACCCCTCCACTTT. Its translation: CASTGDYSPLHF.

This chain joins TRBV4-2 and TRBJ2-2; 9 bases fit TRBD1. This CDR3 is 15 amino acids long. Germline V gives CDR1 LGHNA, CDR2 YNFKEQ. The V and J ends lost 6 bases and 4 bases, in that order; junction bases with no gene match: 6. The DNA of the CDR3 is TGTGCCAGCAGAGGGACAGGGCGTCGCACCGGGGAGCTGTTTTTT. Its translation is CASRGTGRRTGELFF.

This clone was seen only once. The chain's CDR3 is CASSVVGASLDTQYF. The CDR3 DNA follows: TGTGCCAGCAGCGTAGTGGGGGCCTCCCTAGATACGCAGTATTTT. J is TRBJ2-3 and V is TRBV9; D perhaps matches TRBD1 (6 bases). Trimming removed 0 bases from V and 5 bases from J, with 13 bases in between. The germline CDR1 and CDR2 sequences are SGDLS and YYNGEE. This CDR3 contains 15 residues.

The J gene is TRBJ1-1, the V gene TRBV19; a weak D match, TRBD1 (5 bases). In germline, CDR1 is LNHDA, CDR2 SQIVND (reference sequence). V lost 7 bases, J lost 3 bases, and 15 bases lay in between. This CDR3 region has 14 residues. The CDR3 DNA is TGTGCCAGTATGGTTGGAGGGGCAGACACTGAAGCTTTCTTT. It translates to CASMVGGADTEAFF. The entire variable domain, with the rest obtained from reference TRBV19 and TRBJ1-1, is as follows: DGGITQSPKYLFRKEGQNVTLSCEQNLNHDAMYWYRQDPGQGLRLIYYSQIVNDFQKGDIAEGYSVSREKKESFPLTVTSAQKNPTAFYLCASMVGGADTEAFFGQGTRLTVV.

V and J are TRBV18 and TRBJ2-7; TRBD2 agrees at 13 bases. V dropped 6 bases and J dropped 5; count of bases not matched to a gene: 10. The V gene's germline CDR1 is KGHSH and CDR2 LQKENI. CDR3 length equals 16 residues. The CDR3 reads CASSQTSGGAYHEQYF. CDR3 nucleotide sequence: TGTGCCAGCTCGCAAACTAGCGGGGGGGCCTACCACGAGCAGTACTTC.

Only a few counts were recorded for this clone. The CDR3 region is CAWRQTSAGTYEQYF. The CDR3 region has the DNA TGTGCCTGGAGGCAAACCTCGGCGGGTACCTACGAGCAGTACTTC. The rearrangement uses TRBV30 and TRBJ2-7; D is perhaps TRBD2 (5 bases). V was pared by 3 bases and J by 2 bases, with 17 bases between. Germline-derived CDR1 and CDR2 are GTSNPN and SVGIG (reference sequence). The CDR3 loop spans 15 amino acids.

This clone was counted a few times. Here the CDR3 DNA reads TGCGCCAGCAGCCAACATCCCCCCCAGGGGGACTATCAGCCCCAGCATTTT. It specifies CASSQHPPQGDYQPQHF. The V gene is TRBV4-1, the J gene TRBJ1-5; TRBD1 aligns across 7 bases. This CDR3 spans 17 amino acids. Germline values: CDR1 MGHRA, CDR2 YSYEKL. The J segment lost 5 bases and the V segment lost 2 bases, leaving 12 bases of the junction unmatched.

V and J are TRBV10-2 and TRBJ2-2; D ambiguous. The CDR3 is 15 residues long. The ends were cut back, 2 bases at V and 5 bases at J, with 12 bases in the middle. Germline lookup yields CDR1 WSHSY and CDR2 SAAADI. CDR3 sequence (DNA): TGCGCCAGCAGTGAGACAGCCCGTTTGACCGGGGAGCTGTTTTTT. This encodes CASSETARLTGELFF.

The chain is built from TRBV30 and TRBJ1-2; a possible D gene is TRBD1 (6 bases). V lost 3 bases and J lost 3, with 11 bases in between. From germline, CDR1 is GTSNPN and CDR2 SVGIG (reference sequence). The CDR3 extends over 13 amino acids. CDR3 sequence: CAWRDRFDYGYTF. The CDR3 DNA reads as TGTGCCTGGAGAGACAGGTTCGACTATGGCTACACCTTC.

The chain carries TRBV27 and TRBJ2-2; weak D call: TRBD1 (5 bases). CDR3 length equals 13 residues. V was pared by 3 bases and J by 6 bases, with 8 bases between. CDR1 is MNHEY, CDR2 SMNVEV, per germline (reference sequence). The CDR3 is CASSFTGPGELFF. DNA of the CDR3: TGTGCCAGCAGTTTCACAGGTCCCGGGGAGCTGTTTTTT.